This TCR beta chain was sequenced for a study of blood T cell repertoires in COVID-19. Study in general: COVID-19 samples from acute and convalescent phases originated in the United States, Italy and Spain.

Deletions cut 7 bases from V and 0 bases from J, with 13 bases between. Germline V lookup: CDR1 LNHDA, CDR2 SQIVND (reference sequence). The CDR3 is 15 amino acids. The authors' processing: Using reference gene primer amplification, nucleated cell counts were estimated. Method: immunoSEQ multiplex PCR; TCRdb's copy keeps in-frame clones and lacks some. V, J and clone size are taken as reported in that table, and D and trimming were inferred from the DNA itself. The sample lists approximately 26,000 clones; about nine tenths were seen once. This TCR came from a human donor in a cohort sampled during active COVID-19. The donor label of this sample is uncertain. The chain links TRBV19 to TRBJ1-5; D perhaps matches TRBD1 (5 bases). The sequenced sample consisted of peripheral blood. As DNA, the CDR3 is TGTGCCAGTACCCCGACAGAGAATAGCAATCAGCCCCAGCATTTT. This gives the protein CASTPTENSNQPQHF. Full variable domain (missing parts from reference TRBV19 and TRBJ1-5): DGGITQSPKYLFRKEGQNVTLSCEQNLNHDAMYWYRQDPGQGLRLIYYSQIVNDFQKGDIAEGYSVSREKKESFPLTVTSAQKNPTAFYLCASTPTENSNQPQHFGDGTRLSIL.